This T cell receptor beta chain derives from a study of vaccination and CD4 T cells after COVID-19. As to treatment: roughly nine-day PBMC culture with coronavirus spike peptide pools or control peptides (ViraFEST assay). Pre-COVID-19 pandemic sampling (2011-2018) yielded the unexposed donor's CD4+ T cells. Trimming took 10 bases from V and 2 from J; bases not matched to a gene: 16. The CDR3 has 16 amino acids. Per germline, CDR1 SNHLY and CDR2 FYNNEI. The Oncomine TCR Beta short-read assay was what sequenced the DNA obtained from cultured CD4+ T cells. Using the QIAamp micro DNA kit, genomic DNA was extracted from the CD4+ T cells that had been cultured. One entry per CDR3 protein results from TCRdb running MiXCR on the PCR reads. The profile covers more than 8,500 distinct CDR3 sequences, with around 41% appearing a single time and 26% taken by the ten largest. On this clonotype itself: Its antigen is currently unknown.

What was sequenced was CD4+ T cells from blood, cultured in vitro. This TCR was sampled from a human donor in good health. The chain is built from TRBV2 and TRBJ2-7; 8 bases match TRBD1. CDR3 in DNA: TGTGCCACCCTCCGGAGCCCGGGACAGGAAGCCTACGAGCAGTACTTC. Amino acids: CATLRSPGQEAYEQYF.